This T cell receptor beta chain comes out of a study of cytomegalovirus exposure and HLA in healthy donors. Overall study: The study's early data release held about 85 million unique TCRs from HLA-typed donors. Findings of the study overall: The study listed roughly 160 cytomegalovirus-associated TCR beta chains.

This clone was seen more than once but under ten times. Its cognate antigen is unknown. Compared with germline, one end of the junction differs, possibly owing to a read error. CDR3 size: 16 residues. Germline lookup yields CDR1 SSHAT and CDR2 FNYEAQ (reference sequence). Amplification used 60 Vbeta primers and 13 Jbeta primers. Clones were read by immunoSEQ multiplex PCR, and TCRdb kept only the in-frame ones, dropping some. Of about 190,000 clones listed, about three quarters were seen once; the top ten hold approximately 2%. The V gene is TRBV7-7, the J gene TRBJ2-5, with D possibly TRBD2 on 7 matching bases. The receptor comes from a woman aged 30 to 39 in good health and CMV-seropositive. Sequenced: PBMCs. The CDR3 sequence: CASSLRAGAYQETQYF. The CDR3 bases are TGTGCTAGCAGCTTGAGGGCGGGGGCTTACCAAGAGACCCAGTACTTC.